This T cell receptor (beta chain) was obtained from a study of blood T cell repertoires in COVID-19. The Seattle patients joined while their infection was active and were tracked longitudinally afterward. V lost 3 bases, J lost 0 bases, and 12 bases lay in between. CDR1 SGDLS and CDR2 YYNGEE come from the germline V gene. The CDR3 runs 15 residues. Profiling relied on immunoSEQ multiplex PCR, and the TCRdb table lists in-frame clones only, not all of them. The repertoire holds some 360,000 clones, around nine tenths seen once, with 3.9% in the top ten. The sequence was collected from a woman between 55 and 75 years old with COVID-19, enrolled during active disease. The genes are TRBV9 and TRBJ1-1; no definite D call. The specimen was peripheral blood. CDR3 nucleotide sequence: TGTGCCAGCAGCGCAGGATACAGCTTGAACACTGAAGCTTTCTTT. Encoded protein: CASSAGYSLNTEAFF.